This T cell receptor (beta chain) came from a study of CD8 T cells in ankylosing spondylitis. In making TCR beta libraries, quantitative 5'-RACE with molecular barcodes was used. TCRdb reprocessed the 5' RACE reads with MiXCR, giving one entry per CDR3 protein. The table has 200,000 to 250,000 distinct CDR3 sequences, 20% to 30% seen once. Regarding the study as a whole: Eight highly homologous variants made up a TCR beta motif, and this motif appeared characteristic of ankylosing spondylitis blood.

Ten or more counts support this clonotype. The antigen is undetermined. V lost 1 base, J lost 1 base, and 15 bases lay in between. The CDR3 runs 16 residues. CDR1 is DFQATT, CDR2 SNEGSKA, per germline (reference sequence). V and J are TRBV20-1 and TRBJ2-3; D is possibly TRBD2 (6 bases). This TCR was recovered from a male donor with ankylosing spondylitis or in good health (not recorded which). Source material: blood, either unsorted or a sorted T cell fraction (not recorded which). CDR3 in DNA: TGCAGTGCTAGAGGCTCGGGCTCGGGAGGCACAGATACGCAGTATTTT. Its translation: CSARGSGSGGTDTQYF.